The clone carrying this T cell receptor beta chain came up a few times. Its target is unknown. These data belong to a study of T cell repertoires in cytomegalovirus infection. Overall study context: Recently identified HLA-C-restricted and well-studied HLA-B-restricted CMV epitopes were used.

TCRdb independently ran MiXCR on the reads; one entry per CDR3 protein. The sample includes about 700,000 distinct CDR3 sequences, roughly a third of them seen just once. The TCR comes from a human donor in good health (CMV status not recorded). Some clones in this sample may be carry-over from other donors' samples. Sequencing was performed on cultured PBMCs, taken from culture after CMV antigen stimulation.

CDR3 in DNA: TGCAGCGTTGTACCCTACAATGAGCAGTTCTTC. This translates into CSVVPYNEQFF. The gene calls are TRBV29-1 and TRBJ2-1; D call uncertain. The CDR3 is 11 amino acids. Germline V CDR1 and CDR2: SQVTM, ANQGSEA. Trimming left V 4 bases short and J 2 bases short, with 3 bases between.